These T cell receptor beta chains were read from a single sample in a study of T cell responses to AZD1222 COVID-19 vaccine. Data came from immunoSEQ multiplex PCR; TCRdb stores just in-frame clones and leaves some out. The table shows approximately 200,000 clones, with approximately 91% occurring only once. This sample comprised peripheral blood, obtained 28 days after the second AZD1222 dose. The receptor source for this set is an adult who received the AZD1222 COVID-19 vaccine. Both conserved end residues are part of each CDR3. D genes are given only for firm matches. The size entry is marked missing in some rows and otherwise reads once, few, many or a size class.

-,TRBD2,TRBV6-4,TRBJ2-3,TGTGCCAGCAGTGAGACTAGCGGGAGGGCCGATACGCAGTATTTT,CASSETSGRADTQYF
-,TRBD1,TRBV5-5,TRBJ2-7,TGTGCCAGCAGCGGCCCTGAGGGGACAGGGAGGGAGCAGTACTTC,CASSGPEGTGREQYF
-,-,TRBV28,TRBJ1-5,TGTGCCAGCAGTTTACTGCAGGGCCGGCCCCAGCATTTT,CASSLLQGRPQHF
-,-,TRBV6-5,TRBJ1-2,TGTGCCAGCAAAAGGGCGTTTCACGGCTACACCTTC,CASKRAFHGYTF
-,-,TRBV9,TRBJ2-5,TGTGCCAGCAGCGTAAATCGGAATTTTGAGACCCAGTACTTC,CASSVNRNFETQYF
-,-,TRBV27,TRBJ1-5,TGTGCCAGCCGCCCATTTGCTGGTAGCAATCAGCCCCAGCATTTT,CASRPFAGSNQPQHF
-,-,TRBV4-1,TRBJ1-2,TGCGCCAGTACCAGAGACTGGGGTCTAACCTTCTATGGCTACACCTTC,CASTRDWGLTFYGYTF
-,-,TRBV6-4,TRBJ1-1,TGTGCCAGCAGTGAGAAGGTAGGCAGGGTAACTGAAGCTTTCTTT,CASSEKVGRVTEAFF
-,-,TRBV4-2,TRBJ2-7,TGTGCCAGCAGCCAAGCACCTATTTGGGCGGGCGGAGGTACGGGGCAGTACTTC,CASSQAPIWAGGGTGQYF
-,-,TRBV5-8,TRBJ2-2,TGTGCCAGCAGCTTTAGTGTGAACACCGGGGAGCTGTTTTTT,CASSFSVNTGELFF
-,-,TRBV7-2,TRBJ2-6,TGTGCCAGCAGCTTAAGACCGGGAGTCGGGGCCAACGTCCTGACTTTC,CASSLRPGVGANVLTF
-,-,TRBV5-4,TRBJ2-2,TGTGCCAGCAGCTTGGCCGGAATATCGAACACCGGGGAGCTGTTTTTT,CASSLAGISNTGELFF
once,-,TRBV6-5,TRBJ1-3,TGTGCCAGCCACCAGTTGGGCAGGGCCGGAAACACCATATATTTT,CASHQLGRAGNTIYF
-,TRBD2,TRBV5-1,TRBJ2-5,TGCGCCAGCAGCTTGGCCCAGGGCGGGGGAGAGACCCAGTACTTC,CASSLAQGGGETQYF
-,TRBD2,TRBV24-1,TRBJ2-1,TGTGCCACCAGTGAGCCTACCGGGCTAGCGGTCCATGAGCAGTTCTTC,CATSEPTGLAVHEQFF
-,TRBD1,TRBV19,TRBJ2-7,TGTGCCAGTAGTAAGGGACAGGGAGGGTCCTACGAGCAGTACTTC,CASSKGQGGSYEQYF
-,TRBD1,TRBV29-1,TRBJ1-2,TGCAGCGTTGCAGGGGGCGTTTTCGGAGCTAACTATGGCTACACCTTC,CSVAGGVFGANYGYTF
-,-,TRBV25-1,TRBJ2-1,TGTGCCAGCAGTGAATGGACGGGACTTTCCTCGTACAATGAGCAGTTCTTC,CASSEWTGLSSYNEQFF
-,-,TRBV28,TRBJ2-5,TGTGCCAGCAGTTTAGGCGGGGCCCAAGAGACCCAGTACTTC,CASSLGGAQETQYF
-,-,TRBV9,TRBJ2-3,TGTGCCAGCAGCGTAGAAGGTCTTGAGCGGAACCCCATGGATTTT,CASSVEGLERNPMDF
-,-,TRBV10-1,TRBJ1-1,TGCGCCAGCAGTGAGACCCCCGGCAGGACGGCTGAAGCTTTCTTT,CASSETPGRTAEAFF